This TCR beta chain comes out of a study of T-cell reconstitution after alpha-beta-depleted transplantation in children. Study-level findings and limits: The authors attributed T-cell counts and diversity one year after transplant mostly to newly produced T cells. There were reportedly several hundred expanded graft clones from which alpha-beta T cells came about two months after transplant. Recipient T cells and thymic progenitors that survived were the source of the high TCRbeta diversity seen at day 60 in some patients.

Construction of the TCRbeta library involved unique molecular identifiers. TCRdb re-derived calls from the PCR reads in MiXCR, one entry per CDR3 protein. The data contain more than 300,000 distinct CDR3 sequences, 16% of them seen just once; the ten biggest clones take up roughly 41%. CDR3 size: 21 residues. Germline trimming cut 4 bases from V and 0 bases from J; bases unmatched to any gene: 21. Germline V gene data show CDR1 as MNHEY and CDR2 as SVGEGT. Comments on this clonotype: The target antigen is unknown.

The receptor was derived from a male patient aged 2-10 years who had a stem cell transplant for acute lymphoblastic leukemia, so the T cells may come from the graft donor. The V and J genes are TRBV6-2 or TRBV6-3 and TRBJ2-7, with 10 bases that match TRBD2. The sample here was PBMCs, mostly from graft donor cells, taken 360 days after TCRalphabeta/CD19-depleted stem cell transplant. The CDR3 DNA sequence: TGTGCCAGCAGTTCCCGAGGGGTCGGGGTTCTAGCGGGAGCGATCTCCTACGAGCAGTACTTC. This codes for CASSSRGVGVLAGAISYEQYF.